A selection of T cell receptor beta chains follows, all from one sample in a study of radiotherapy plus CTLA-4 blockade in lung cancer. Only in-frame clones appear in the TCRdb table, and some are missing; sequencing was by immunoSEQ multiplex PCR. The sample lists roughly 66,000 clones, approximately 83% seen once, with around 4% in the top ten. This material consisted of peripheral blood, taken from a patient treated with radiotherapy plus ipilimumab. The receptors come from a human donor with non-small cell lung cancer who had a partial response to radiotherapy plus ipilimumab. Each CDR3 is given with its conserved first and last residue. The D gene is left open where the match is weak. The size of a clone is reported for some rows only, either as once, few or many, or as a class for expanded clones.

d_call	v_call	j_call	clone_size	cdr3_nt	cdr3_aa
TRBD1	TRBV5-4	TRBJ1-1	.	TGTGCCAGCAGCTTGGGGCAGGGGGCGGTTGTTAACACTGAAGCTTTCTTT	CASSLGQGAVVNTEAFF
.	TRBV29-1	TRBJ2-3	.	TGCAGCACCGATGCGACAGATACGCAGTATTTT	CSTDATDTQYF
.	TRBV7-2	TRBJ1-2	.	TGTGCCAGCAGTTTCGACAGAGACTATGGCTACACCTTC	CASSFDRDYGYTF
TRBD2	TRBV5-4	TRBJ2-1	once	TGTGCCAGCAGCTTGGGGACTAGCGGGAGGGTGGCTGAGCAGTTCTTC	CASSLGTSGRVAEQFF
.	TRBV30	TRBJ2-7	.	TGTGCCTGGAGCGCTTCGTGGGAGTCGGGAGAGCAGTACTTC	CAWSASWESGEQYF
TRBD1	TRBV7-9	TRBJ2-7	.	TGTGCCAGCAGTCAGGGACAGGGCCTGAACGAGCAGTACTTC	CASSQGQGLNEQYF
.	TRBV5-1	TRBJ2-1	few	TGCGCCAGCAGCCCAGGGGGGCGGAGCTCCTACAATGAGCAGTTCTTC	CASSPGGRSSYNEQFF
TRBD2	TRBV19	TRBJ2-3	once	TGTGCCAGTAGTATCCTAGCGGGGTCCAGGGATACGCAGTATTTT	CASSILAGSRDTQYF
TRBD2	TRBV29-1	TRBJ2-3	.	TGCAGCGTTGCGGCAGGGGTAGCGGGACTCTCGCGGTATTTT	CSVAAGVAGLSRYF
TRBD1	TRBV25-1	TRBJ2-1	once	TGTGCCAGCAGCCTGGGACAGGGTTCGTACAATGAGCAGTTCTTC	CASSLGQGSYNEQFF
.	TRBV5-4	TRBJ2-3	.	TGTGCCAGCAGCTCCACCCTGGGGGCGGAACCCCTTGTAACAGATACGCAGTATTTT	CASSSTLGAEPLVTDTQYF
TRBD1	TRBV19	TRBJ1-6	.	TGTGCCAGTAGTGGACAGGGGAATTCACCCCTCCACTTT	CASSGQGNSPLHF
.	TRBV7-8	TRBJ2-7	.	TGTGCCAGCCAGCATCCCACAGAATCTGGGGAGCAGTACTTC	CASQHPTESGEQYF
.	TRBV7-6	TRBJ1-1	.	TGTGCCAGCAGCCCCGGGGGGAACACTGAAGCTTTCTTT	CASSPGGNTEAFF
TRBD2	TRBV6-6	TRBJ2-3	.	TGTGCCAGCAGCCCAACTAGCGGGAGTACAGATACGCAGTATTTT	CASSPTSGSTDTQYF
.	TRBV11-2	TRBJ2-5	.	TGTGCCAGCAGCCCTTCGGACAGCCAAGAGACCCAGTACTTC	CASSPSDSQETQYF
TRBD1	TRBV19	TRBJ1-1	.	TGTGCCAGTAGTATATTGGACAGGGCGACTGAAGCTTTCTTT	CASSILDRATEAFF
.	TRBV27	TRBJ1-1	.	TGTGCCAGCAGTTTAGGGGAGGGGAGGAACACTGAAGCTTTCTTT	CASSLGEGRNTEAFF
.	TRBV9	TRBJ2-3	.	TGTGCCAGCAGCAGAGCGGGACAGGCCACAGATACGCAGTATTTT	CASSRAGQATDTQYF
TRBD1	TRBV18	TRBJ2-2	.	TGTGCCAGCTCACCACTTACCGGACAGGGGGCATATACCGGGGAGCTGTTTTTT	CASSPLTGQGAYTGELFF
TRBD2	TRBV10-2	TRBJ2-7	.	TGCGCCAGCAGTGAGTCGACTGGCGGGGGAATACCGTACGAGCAGTACTTC	CASSESTGGGIPYEQYF
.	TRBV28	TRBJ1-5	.	TGTGCCAGCAGTCGCCCCGGGGATAACCAGCCCCAGCATTTT	CASSRPGDNQPQHF
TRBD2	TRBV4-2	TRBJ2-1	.	TGTGCCAGCAGCCAACGACTAGCGGGAGGGCCCAACAATGAGCAGTTCTTC	CASSQRLAGGPNNEQFF
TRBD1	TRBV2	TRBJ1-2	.	TGTGCCAGCAGTGAAAAGGGACAGGGGGCAGGTGGCTACACCTTC	CASSEKGQGAGGYTF
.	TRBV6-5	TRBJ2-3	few	TGTGCCAGCATGGGCGGGCGGATCACAGATACGCAGTATTTT	CASMGGRITDTQYF
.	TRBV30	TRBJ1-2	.	TGTGCCTGGAGTCCGGGAAACTATGGCTACACCTTC	CAWSPGNYGYTF
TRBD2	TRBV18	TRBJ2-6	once	TGTGCCAGCTCACCACTGGGACTAGCGGCGAGCTCTGGGGCCAACGTCCTGACTTTC	CASSPLGLAASSGANVLTF
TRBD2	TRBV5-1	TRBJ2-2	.	TGCGCCAGCAGCGTTAGCGGGAGGGCCGATTTGTACACCGGGGAGCTGTTTTTT	CASSVSGRADLYTGELFF
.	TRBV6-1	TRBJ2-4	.	TGTGCCAGCAGTGAAATCACTCGGGACATTCAGTACTTC	CASSEITRDIQYF
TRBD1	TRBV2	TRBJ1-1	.	TGTGCCAGCAGCGAACAGGGGGCGAACACTGAAGCTTTCTTT	CASSEQGANTEAFF